A selection of T cell receptor beta chains follows, all from one sample in a study of T-cell reconstitution after alpha-beta-depleted transplantation in children. Via MiXCR, TCRdb re-called the PCR reads, giving one row per CDR3 protein. The profile covers about 610,000 distinct CDR3 sequences, with over 9.5% appearing a single time and approximately 4.1% taken by the ten largest. Sample: PBMCs from the stem cell graft donor, taken from the stem cell graft. All receptors come from a human donor who donated a stem cell graft to a child with acute myeloid leukemia. The CDR3 runs from the conserved cysteine through the conserved F or W. The D gene is left open where the match is weak. Size values are once, few and many counts, or a class for expanded clones, and some rows have none.

v_call	d_call	clone_size	j_call	cdr3_nt	cdr3_aa
TRBV20-1	TRBD2	many	TRBJ2-1	TGCAGTGCTAGAGTAGCGGGGACCATCTACAATGAGCAGTTCTTC	CSARVAGTIYNEQFF
TRBV7-9	TRBD2	-	TRBJ2-1	TGTGCCAGCAGCTTCGGGGGAGGGAGTGATGAGCAGTTCTTC	CASSFGGGSDEQFF
TRBV20-1	-	-	TRBJ2-1	TGCAGTGCTAGAGGGTTTGGACAAGCCAATGAGCAGTTCTTC	CSARGFGQANEQFF
TRBV6-2/TRBV6-3	TRBD2	-	TRBJ2-2	TGTGCCAGCAGTTCAGGACTAGCGGGAACCCAAACCGGGGAGCTGTTTTTT	CASSSGLAGTQTGELFF
TRBV6-5	-	few	TRBJ2-4	TGTGCCAGCAGTTACGGGGGCAGCTTAGCCAAAAACATTCAGTACTTC	CASSYGGSLAKNIQYF
TRBV15	TRBD1	many	TRBJ2-2	TGTGCCACCAGCAGTGGACAGGGGATTACCGGGGAGCTGTTTTTT	CATSSGQGITGELFF
TRBV7-2	-	few	TRBJ2-1	TGTGCCAGCAGCTTAGGTCATAGCTACAATGAGCAGTTCTTC	CASSLGHSYNEQFF
TRBV12-3/TRBV12-4	-	few	TRBJ2-5	TGTGCCAGCAGCAGTGGCCAGGGACCAGAGACCCAGTACTTC	CASSSGQGPETQYF
TRBV10-3	-	few	TRBJ2-3	TGTGCCATCAGTGACGCGGGAAAGGACACAGATACGCAGTATTTT	CAISDAGKDTDTQYF
TRBV10-2	-	-	TRBJ1-2	TGCGCCAGCAGGAAGACAGCAGGAGGGGGCTACACCTTC	CASRKTAGGGYTF
TRBV27	-	-	TRBJ1-2	TGTGCCAGCAGTTTATTAAGGCCAGGAGGTAACTATGGCTACACCTTC	CASSLLRPGGNYGYTF
TRBV20-1	-	-	TRBJ2-3	TGCAGTGCCCCGGCTAGCCGCACAGATACGCAGTATTTT	CSAPASRTDTQYF
TRBV3-1	TRBD1	few	TRBJ1-1	TGTGCCAGCAGCCCCGAGACAGGGAAAGACACTGAAGCTTTCTTT	CASSPETGKDTEAFF
TRBV30	-	few	TRBJ1-1	TGTGCCTGGAACAAGAACACTGAAGCTTTCTTT	CAWNKNTEAFF
TRBV7-2	-	-	TRBJ2-6	TGTGCCAGCAGCCCCACCGTCGGGGCCAACGTCCTGACTTTC	CASSPTVGANVLTF
TRBV2	-	-	TRBJ2-1	TGTGCCAGCACCCCTGACTACAATGAGCAGTTCTTC	CASTPDYNEQFF
TRBV24-1	TRBD2	few	TRBJ2-1	TGTGCCACCAGTGAGCCGGGACTAGCGGGAGGCTCCTACAATGAGCAGTTCTTC	CATSEPGLAGGSYNEQFF
TRBV20-1	TRBD1	few	TRBJ1-1	TGCAGCGTCCAGGGGACAGGGATGAAGTCTGAAGCTTTCTTT	CSVQGTGMKSEAFF
TRBV7-8	-	many	TRBJ2-5	TGTGCCAGCAGCTTAGGGGCCGCAGGGGCCGAGACCCAGTACTTC	CASSLGAAGAETQYF
TRBV5-1	-	few	TRBJ1-1	TGCGCCAGCAGCCCTAAAGTGAACACTGAAGCTTTCTTT	CASSPKVNTEAFF
TRBV7-8	-	-	TRBJ1-4	TGTGCCAGCAGCCCTGGGTCCGAAAAACTGTTTTTT	CASSPGSEKLFF
TRBV20-1	TRBD2	-	TRBJ2-5	TGCAGTGCTAGCCCTATCCGACTAGCGGGAGAAGAGACCCAGTACTTC	CSASPIRLAGEETQYF
TRBV12-3/TRBV12-4	-	many	TRBJ1-6	TGTGCCAGCAGTTTGAGACAGTTGGATTCACCCCTCCACTTT	CASSLRQLDSPLHF
TRBV28	-	-	TRBJ2-3	TGTGCCAGCAGGGGACGGTTTAGCGCAGATACGCAGTATTTT	CASRGRFSADTQYF
TRBV10-3	TRBD2	-	TRBJ2-5	TGTGCCACCGGTAGCGGGAGGGAGACCCAGTACTTC	CATGSGRETQYF
TRBV20-1	-	many	TRBJ2-1	TGCAGTGCTAGTTCGGCGCCCTACAATGAGCAGTTCTTC	CSASSAPYNEQFF
TRBV14	TRBD2	few	TRBJ2-7	TGTGCCAGCCGTGCCCCACTAGCGGGAGGTCCGTCGTACGAGCAGTACTTC	CASRAPLAGGPSYEQYF
TRBV6-2/TRBV6-3	-	-	TRBJ1-2	TGTGCCAGCAGTTTTCGAGAATTCTATGGCTACACCTTC	CASSFREFYGYTF
TRBV28	-	many	TRBJ2-7	TGTGCCAGCAGTGTCCGAACCCCAGGCGAGCAGTACTTC	CASSVRTPGEQYF
TRBV18	-	-	TRBJ2-7	TGTGCCAGCTCACCACCGACTGCGGGACGGGGTCCTAGGGAGCAGTACTTC	CASSPPTAGRGPREQYF
TRBV20-1	-	many	TRBJ2-7	TGCAGTGCTAGAGGACAGGTCTCCTACGAGCAGTACTTC	CSARGQVSYEQYF
TRBV3-1	TRBD1	few	TRBJ1-5	TGTGCCAGCAGCGCAGGGGGCGCCCAGCCCCAGCATTTT	CASSAGGAQPQHF
TRBV5-1	-	few	TRBJ2-5	TGCGCCAGCAGCTTGGAGGCAGGGATACGCCCGGGGGAGACCCAGTACTTC	CASSLEAGIRPGETQYF
TRBV5-3	-	-	TRBJ1-5	TGTGCCATGGGCTTGGGGCAGGTGAGGTTAAACAATCAGCCCCAGCATTTT	CAMGLGQVRLNNQPQHF
TRBV19	-	-	TRBJ2-2	TGTGCCAGTAAGCGACAGGACGTTAACACCGGGGAGCTGTTTTTT	CASKRQDVNTGELFF
TRBV28	-	-	TRBJ2-7	TGTGCCAGCAGTTTTCCGGTGGGGAGAGAGCAGTACTTC	CASSFPVGREQYF
TRBV7-9	-	-	TRBJ2-1	TGTGCCAGCAGCCCCACGGCTACCCTCTCCTACAATGAGCAGTTCTTC	CASSPTATLSYNEQFF
TRBV5-1	TRBD2	many	TRBJ2-3	TGCGCCAGCAGCTTGGGGCTAGCGGACACAGATACGCAGTATTTT	CASSLGLADTDTQYF
TRBV28	-	few	TRBJ2-2	TGTGCCAGCAGTCTGTTCGGGGAGCTGTTTTTT	CASSLFGELFF
TRBV5-1	TRBD1	-	TRBJ2-6	TGCGCCAGCAGAGAGGGACAGGGGACCGTTCGTTTTATCTCTGGGGCCAACGTCCTGACTTTC	CASREGQGTVRFISGANVLTF
TRBV7-2	-	-	TRBJ2-1	TGTGCCAGCAGCCGCCCGGGACCCGGGACCAATGAGCAGTTCTTC	CASSRPGPGTNEQFF
TRBV21-1	-	-	TRBJ2-3	TGTGCCAGCAGCAATCGGCGACAGGCCACAGATACGCAGTATTTT	CASSNRRQATDTQYF
TRBV3-1	-	many	TRBJ2-1	TGTGCCGCCGCCGTGGAGCCCTACAATGAGCAGTTCTTC	CAAAVEPYNEQFF
TRBV6-2/TRBV6-3	-	-	TRBJ1-2	TGTGCCAGCAGTTGGGGGCGCGGTGGCTACACCTTC	CASSWGRGGYTF
TRBV24-1	-	-	TRBJ2-2	TGTGCCACCAGTGACCCGGGGCATGCGGACGGGGAGCTGTTTTTT	CATSDPGHADGELFF
TRBV24-1	TRBD1	few	TRBJ2-5	TGTGCCACCAGTGACCCAAGACAGGGGGCGCTTTCCCAAGAGACCCAGTACTTC	CATSDPRQGALSQETQYF
TRBV3-1	-	-	TRBJ1-3	TGTGCCAGCAGCCAAGGGGACTCTGGAAACACCATATATTTT	CASSQGDSGNTIYF
TRBV6-5	-	-	TRBJ2-7	TGTGCCAGCAGTTCAGGGCTCCAATCCTACGAGCAGTACTTC	CASSSGLQSYEQYF
TRBV6-2/TRBV6-3	-	-	TRBJ2-4	TGTGCCAGCAAGCCGTGGGTTGGCGACGCCAAAAACATTCAGTACTTC	CASKPWVGDAKNIQYF
TRBV7-9	TRBD2	few	TRBJ2-7	TGTGCCAGCAGCTCCAAGGCACTAGCGGGAGACTACGAGCAGTACTTC	CASSSKALAGDYEQYF